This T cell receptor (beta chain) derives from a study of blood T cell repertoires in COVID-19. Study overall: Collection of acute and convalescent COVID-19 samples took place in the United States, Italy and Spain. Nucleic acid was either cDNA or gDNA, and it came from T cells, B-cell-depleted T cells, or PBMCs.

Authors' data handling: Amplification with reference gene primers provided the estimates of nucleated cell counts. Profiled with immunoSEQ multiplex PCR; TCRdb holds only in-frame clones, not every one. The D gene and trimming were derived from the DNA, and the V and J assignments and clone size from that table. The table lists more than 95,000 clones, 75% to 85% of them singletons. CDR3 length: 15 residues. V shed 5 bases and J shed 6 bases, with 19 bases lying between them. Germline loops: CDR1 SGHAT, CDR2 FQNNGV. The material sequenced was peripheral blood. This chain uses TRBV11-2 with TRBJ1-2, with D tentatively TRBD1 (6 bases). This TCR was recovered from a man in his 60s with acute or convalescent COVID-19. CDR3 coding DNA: TGTGCCAGCAGCCCCAGGGTTAGGGCAGGGGATGGCTACACCTTC. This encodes CASSPRVRAGDGYTF.